The next 16 T cell receptor beta chains were all read from a single sample in a study of T-cell memory formation after mild COVID-19. TCRdb used MiXCR to reprocess the 5' RACE reads, holding one entry per CDR3 protein. The data hold approximately 44,000 distinct CDR3 sequences, with 6% to 9.5% observed a single time. Sequenced input: PBMCs or a T cell subset sorted from them (not recorded which). The receptor set was obtained from a man younger than 35 who had mild COVID-19 (a few samples of this study predate the infection). Cell type and time point are not known.

In this sample, this clonotype turned up many times. The rearrangement links TRBV5-1 to TRBJ2-1, with D possibly TRBD1 on 5 matching bases. CDR1 and CDR2 (germline): SGHRS, YFSETQ. The V gene lost 0 bases and the J gene lost 7 bases, with 5 bases spanning the gap. CDR3 length: 12 amino acids. CDR3 sequence reads: CASSLEGNEQFF. CDR3 DNA sequence: TGCGCCAGCAGCTTGGAGGGGAATGAGCAGTTCTTC.

At least ten counts were recorded for this clonotype. This chain joins TRBV7-9 and TRBJ2-1; unclear D gene. Germline V gene data show CDR1 as SEHNR and CDR2 as FQNEAQ (reference sequence). The CDR3 is 11 amino acids. V was cut by 3 bases and J by 7 bases, with 4 bases left in between. The CDR3 here is CASSFVNEQFF. The CDR3 DNA reads as TGTGCCAGCAGCTTTGTTAATGAGCAGTTCTTC.

Only a few counts were recorded for this clonotype. The chain carries TRBV5-8 and TRBJ1-5; D might be TRBD1 (5 bases). The V end lost 6 bases, the J end lost 2 bases, and 18 bases lay between the germline ends. Germline-derived CDR1 and CDR2 are SGHTS and YDEGEE. CDR3 length: 16 residues. In DNA, the CDR3 is TGTGCCAGCACCCATGGGGCCCGAGGGGGCAATCAGCCCCAGCATTTT. Amino acids: CASTHGARGGNQPQHF. Full variable domain (missing parts from reference TRBV5-8 and TRBJ1-5): EAGVTQSPTHLIKTRGQQATLRCSPISGHTSVYWYQQALGLGLQFLLWYDEGEERNRGNFPPRFSGRQFPNYSSELNVNALELEDSALYLCASTHGARGGNQPQHFGDGTRLSIL.

This clonotype occurred many times. This chain links TRBV9 with TRBJ2-1; D possibly corresponds to TRBD2 (5 bases). CDR1 is SGDLS, CDR2 YYNGEE, per germline. The CDR3 has 13 residues. The germline V and J ends were trimmed by 0 bases and 9 bases, with 10 bases remaining between them. The CDR3 DNA reads TGTGCCAGCAGCGTAGGGTCAGGAGGTGAGCAGTTCTTC. Its protein product is CASSVGSGGEQFF.

This chain uses TRBV2 with TRBJ2-5, with D possibly called TRBD1 or TRBD2 (6 bases each). Trimming left V 9 bases short and J 5 bases short, with 13 bases between. Germline V gives CDR1 SNHLY, CDR2 FYNNEI. CDR3 length: 12 residues. The CDR3 sequence is CASSTRGETQYF. The CDR3, as DNA: TGTGCCAGTTCGACTAGGGGGGAGACCCAGTACTTC.

This clonotype showed up just a few times. The chain joins TRBV20-1 to TRBJ1-5, with D unclear. Trimming took off 8 bases at V and 7 bases at J, with 15 bases between the two ends. The CDR3 loop spans 12 amino acids. Germline CDR1 and CDR2: DFQATT and SNEGSKA (reference sequence). CDR3 in DNA: TGCAGTATTAAGAGGAGTGAACAGCCCCAGCATTTT. Encoded protein: CSIKRSEQPQHF.

The rearrangement links TRBV9 to TRBJ1-1; D is ambiguous. The germline V gene encodes CDR1 SGDLS and CDR2 YYNGEE. Trimming cost V 0 bases and J 5 bases, with 8 bases left between them. The CDR3 covers 13 residues. CDR3: CASSVGVETEAFF. DNA for the CDR3: TGTGCCAGCAGCGTAGGGGTGGAAACTGAAGCTTTCTTT.

In nucleotides, the CDR3 is TGTGCCAGCAGCTTTACAACACAGGGGGCTGGCTACACCTTC. Amino acids: CASSFTTQGAGYTF. The chain carries TRBV5-5 and TRBJ1-2, with TRBD1 identical over 9 bases. V was pared by 2 bases and J by 7 bases, with 6 bases of the junction left unmatched. The germline V gene encodes CDR1 SGHKS and CDR2 YYEKEE (reference sequence). CDR3 length: 14 amino acids.

The chain joins TRBV4-1 to TRBJ2-7; no reliable D call. V dropped 4 bases and J dropped 5 bases, with 12 bases sitting between them. This CDR3 spans 13 amino acids. The germline gives CDR1 MGHRA, CDR2 YSYEKL. The DNA of the CDR3 is TGCGCCAGCAGCCTCACCCTGGGGAACGAGCAGTACGTC. Encoded protein: CASSLTLGNEQYV.

This clonotype has a count of ten or more. The chain has TRBV19 and TRBJ1-2; D uncertain. This CDR3 has 14 residues. The germline V gene has CDR1 LNHDA and CDR2 SQIVND (reference sequence). Trimming took 6 bases from V and 8 from J, leaving 19 bases between them. In DNA form, the CDR3 reads TGTGCCAGTAGCTTCAGCTGGACGGATGGGGGCTACACCTTC. This gives the protein CASSFSWTDGGYTF. The whole variable domain, filled in from reference TRBV19 and TRBJ1-2, reads DGGITQSPKYLFRKEGQNVTLSCEQNLNHDAMYWYRQDPGQGLRLIYYSQIVNDFQKGDIAEGYSVSREKKESFPLTVTSAQKNPTAFYLCASSFSWTDGGYTFGSGTRLTVV.

The V gene is TRBV4-2, the J gene TRBJ1-4; 9 nucleotides align to TRBD1. After removal of 4 bases from V and 2 bases from J, the junction contained 5 bases not matched to a gene. The CDR3 spans 16 residues. In germline, CDR1 is LGHNA, CDR2 YNFKEQ. The CDR3 sequence is CASSLQGAATNEKLFF. DNA for the CDR3: TGTGCCAGCAGCCTACAGGGGGCGGCCACTAATGAAAAACTGTTTTTT.

Ten or more counts support this clonotype. This chain joins TRBV18 and TRBJ2-3; a possible D gene is TRBD2 (5 bases). Per the germline V gene, CDR1 is KGHSH and CDR2 is LQKENI. V was pared by 1 base and J by 4 bases, with 18 bases between. The CDR3 runs to 17 residues. The chain's CDR3 is CASSPQIPGNKPDTQYF. Here the CDR3 DNA reads TGTGCCAGCTCACCACAGATCCCCGGGAACAAACCAGATACGCAGTATTTT. Full variable domain (remainder filled in from reference TRBV18 and TRBJ2-3): NAGVMQNPRHLVRRRGQEARLRCSPMKGHSHVYWYRQLPEEGLKFMVYLQKENIIDESGMPKERFSAEFPKEGPSILRIQQVVRGDSAAYFCASSPQIPGNKPDTQYFGPGTRLTVL.

The V gene is TRBV5-1, the J gene TRBJ1-2, with D tentatively TRBD1 (6 bases). Germline CDR1 and CDR2: SGHRS and YFSETQ. The CDR3 runs 15 residues. V lost 4 bases and J 5 bases, leaving 18 bases between the germline ends. CDR3 loop: CASSEGHGEDYGYTF. The CDR3 bases are TGCGCCAGCAGCGAGGGACACGGGGAGGATTATGGCTACACCTTC.

This clonotype was picked up a small number of times. This sequence joins TRBV7-8 and TRBJ1-1; possibly TRBD1 for D (6 bases). The CDR3 length is 18 residues. V lost 5 bases and J 0 bases, leaving 22 bases between the germline ends. Germline V gene data show CDR1 as SGHVS and CDR2 as FQNEAQ. In DNA form, the CDR3 reads TGTGCCAGCAGCCTAGTCCCCCCTGGACAGAGTATGAACACTGAAGCTTTCTTT. Amino acids: CASSLVPPGQSMNTEAFF. Filled out from reference TRBV7-8 and TRBJ1-1, the complete variable domain reads GAGVSQSPRYKVAKRGQDVALRCDPISGHVSLFWYQQALGQGPEFLTYFQNEAQLDKSGLPSDRFFAERPEGSVSTLKIQRTQQEDSAVYLCASSLVPPGQSMNTEAFFGQGTRLTVV.

This clonotype was recorded a few times. The chain joins TRBV7-9 to TRBJ1-6; 7 bases are shared with TRBD1. This CDR3 contains 17 residues. Germline V gene sequence: CDR1 SEHNR, CDR2 FQNEAQ (reference sequence). Trimming at V came to 5 bases and at J to 6 bases, leaving 13 bases not matched to a gene. CDR3 region: CASSHPPGTDLNSPLHF. The DNA of the CDR3 is TGTGCCAGCAGCCACCCCCCCGGGACAGACCTTAATTCACCCCTCCACTTT.

This clonotype was seen ten or more times. The CDR3 sequence: CASSPWTASYNEQFF. CDR3 sequence (DNA): TGTGCCAGCAGTCCTTGGACAGCCTCCTACAATGAGCAGTTCTTC. The chain links TRBV6-4 to TRBJ2-1; D might be TRBD1 (6 bases). Germline V gene sequence: CDR1 MRHNA, CDR2 SNTAGT. V was shortened by 5 bases and J by 0 bases, with 11 bases between the two germline ends. The CDR3 is 15 residues long.